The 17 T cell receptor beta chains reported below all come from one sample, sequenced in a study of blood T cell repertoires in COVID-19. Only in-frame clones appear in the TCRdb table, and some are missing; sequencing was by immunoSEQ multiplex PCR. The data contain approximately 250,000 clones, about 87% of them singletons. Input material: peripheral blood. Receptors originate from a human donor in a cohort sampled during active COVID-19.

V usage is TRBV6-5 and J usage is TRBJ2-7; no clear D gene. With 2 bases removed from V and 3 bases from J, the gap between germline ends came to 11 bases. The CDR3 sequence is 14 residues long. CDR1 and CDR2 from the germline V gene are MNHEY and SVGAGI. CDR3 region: CASSYAANLYEQYF. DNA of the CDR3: TGTGCCAGCAGTTACGCGGCAAATCTCTACGAGCAGTACTTC.

CDR3 sequence (DNA): TGTGCCAGCAGTTTCCCCGGGCCAGGGGGGGAGACCCAGTACTTC. Translating it yields CASSFPGPGGETQYF. This chain links TRBV28 with TRBJ2-5, with D tentatively TRBD1 (7 bases). Between the trimmed V and J ends, which lost 3 bases and 5 bases, there was a span of 16 bases. CDR3 size: 15 residues. Germline CDR1 is MDHEN and CDR2 is SYDVKM.

The CDR3 reads CASSIGTGDPYEQYF. In nucleotides, the CDR3 is TGTGCCAGTAGTATTGGGACAGGGGATCCCTACGAGCAGTACTTC. The chain combines TRBV19 with TRBJ2-7; TRBD1 matches at 10 bases. The CDR3 contains 15 residues. Germline assignment: CDR1 LNHDA and CDR2 SQIVND (reference sequence). Unmatched junction bases numbered 4, after V lost 3 bases and J lost 2 bases.

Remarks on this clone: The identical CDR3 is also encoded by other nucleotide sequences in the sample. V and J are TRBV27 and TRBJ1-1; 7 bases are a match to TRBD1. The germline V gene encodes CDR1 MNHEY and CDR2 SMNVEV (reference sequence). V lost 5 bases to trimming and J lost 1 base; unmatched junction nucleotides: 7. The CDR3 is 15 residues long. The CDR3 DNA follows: TGTGCCAGCAGTCCACGACAGGGTTGGAACACTGAAGCTTTCTTT. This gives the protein CASSPRQGWNTEAFF.

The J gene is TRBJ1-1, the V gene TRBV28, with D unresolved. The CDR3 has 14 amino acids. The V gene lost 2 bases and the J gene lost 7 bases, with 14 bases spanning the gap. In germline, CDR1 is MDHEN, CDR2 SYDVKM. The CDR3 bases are TGTGCCAGCAGTTTACCTCGCGCGCCCCGTGAAGCTTTCTTT. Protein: CASSLPRAPREAFF.

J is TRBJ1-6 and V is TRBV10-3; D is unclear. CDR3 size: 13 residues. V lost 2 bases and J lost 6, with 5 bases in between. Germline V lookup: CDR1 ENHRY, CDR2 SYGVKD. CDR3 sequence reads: CAISERLNSPLHF. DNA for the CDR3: TGTGCCATCAGTGAGCGTCTTAATTCACCCCTCCACTTT.

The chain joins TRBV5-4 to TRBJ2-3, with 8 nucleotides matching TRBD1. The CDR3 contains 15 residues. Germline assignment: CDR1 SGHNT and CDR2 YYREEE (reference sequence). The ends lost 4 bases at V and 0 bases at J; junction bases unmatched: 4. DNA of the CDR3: TGTGCCAGCAGCCGGGACAGGAGGAGCACAGATACGCAGTATTTT. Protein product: CASSRDRRSTDTQYF.

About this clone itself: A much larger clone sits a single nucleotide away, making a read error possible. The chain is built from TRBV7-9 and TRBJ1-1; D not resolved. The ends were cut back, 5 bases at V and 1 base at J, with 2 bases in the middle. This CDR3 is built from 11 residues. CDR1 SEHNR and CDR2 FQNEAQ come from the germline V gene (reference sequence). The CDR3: CASSQNTEAFF. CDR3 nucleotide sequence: TGTGCCAGCAGCCAGAACACTGAAGCTTTCTTT.

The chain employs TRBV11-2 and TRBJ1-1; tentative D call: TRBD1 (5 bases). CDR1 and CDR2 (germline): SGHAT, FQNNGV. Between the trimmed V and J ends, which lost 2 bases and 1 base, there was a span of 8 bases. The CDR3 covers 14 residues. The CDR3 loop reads CASSLITGNTEAFF. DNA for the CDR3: TGTGCCAGCAGCTTAATAACAGGGAACACTGAAGCTTTCTTT.

The DNA of the CDR3 is TGTGCCAGCAGCTTAGCGCGGGCCCGGGAGGAGGAGACCCAGTACTTC. It is translated as CASSLARAREEETQYF. This chain uses TRBV7-8 with TRBJ2-5; 7 bases fit TRBD2. The germline gives CDR1 SGHVS, CDR2 FQNEAQ. Trimming removed 0 bases from V and 5 bases from J; junction bases left unmatched: 9. The CDR3 has 16 residues.

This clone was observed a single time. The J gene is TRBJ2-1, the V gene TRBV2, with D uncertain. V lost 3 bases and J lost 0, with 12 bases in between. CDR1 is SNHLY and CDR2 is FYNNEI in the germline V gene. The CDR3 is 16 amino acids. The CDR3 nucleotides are TGTGCCAGCAGTGACGATGGCTGGAGCTCCTACAATGAGCAGTTCTTC. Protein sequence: CASSDDGWSSYNEQFF.

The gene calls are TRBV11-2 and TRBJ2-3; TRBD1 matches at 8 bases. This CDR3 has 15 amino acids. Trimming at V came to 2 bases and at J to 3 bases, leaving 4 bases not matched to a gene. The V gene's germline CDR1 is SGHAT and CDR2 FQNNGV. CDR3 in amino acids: CASSLRTGKTDTQYF. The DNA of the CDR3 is TGTGCCAGCAGCTTAAGGACAGGGAAAACAGATACGCAGTATTTT.

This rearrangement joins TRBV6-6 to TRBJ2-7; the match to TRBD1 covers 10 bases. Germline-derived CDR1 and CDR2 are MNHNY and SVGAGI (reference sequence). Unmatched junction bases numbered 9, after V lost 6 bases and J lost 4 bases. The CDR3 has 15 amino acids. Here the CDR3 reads CASRLFGQGEYEQYF. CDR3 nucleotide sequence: TGTGCCAGCAGACTATTCGGACAGGGGGAATACGAGCAGTACTTC.

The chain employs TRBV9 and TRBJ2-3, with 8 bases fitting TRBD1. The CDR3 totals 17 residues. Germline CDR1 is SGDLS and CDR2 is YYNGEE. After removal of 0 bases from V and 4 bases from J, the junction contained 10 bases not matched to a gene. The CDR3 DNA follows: TGTGCCAGCAGCGTAGAGTTTAGCAGGGGGCGTGCAGATACGCAGTATTTT. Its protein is CASSVEFSRGRADTQYF.

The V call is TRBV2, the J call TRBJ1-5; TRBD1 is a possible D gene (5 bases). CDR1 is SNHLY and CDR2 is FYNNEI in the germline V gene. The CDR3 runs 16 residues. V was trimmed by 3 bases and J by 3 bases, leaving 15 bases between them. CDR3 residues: CASSEGRGWNNQPQHF. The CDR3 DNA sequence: TGTGCCAGCAGTGAGGGGCGGGGATGGAACAATCAGCCCCAGCATTTT.

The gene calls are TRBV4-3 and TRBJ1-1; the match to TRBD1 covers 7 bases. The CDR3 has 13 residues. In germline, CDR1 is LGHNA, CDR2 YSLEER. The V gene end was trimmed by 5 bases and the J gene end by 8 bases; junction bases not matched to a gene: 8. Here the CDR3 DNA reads TGCGCCAGCAGCAGGGAGACAGGGCGCGAAGCTTTCTTT. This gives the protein CASSRETGREAFF.

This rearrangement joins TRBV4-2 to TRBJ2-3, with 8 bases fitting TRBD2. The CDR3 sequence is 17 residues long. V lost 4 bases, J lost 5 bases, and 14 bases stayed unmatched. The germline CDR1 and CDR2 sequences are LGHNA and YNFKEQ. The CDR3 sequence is CASSPKYRAGVEDTQYF. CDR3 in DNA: TGTGCCAGCAGCCCTAAGTACCGAGCGGGAGTGGAAGATACGCAGTATTTT.